This TCR beta chain was obtained from a study of T-cell memory formation after mild COVID-19. About the research overall: Largely donor-specific TCR clusters were found. The study, taken as a whole, reports: Contracting CD4+ clones sat mainly in CM and EM; CD8+ in EMRA. Memory sampled before infection contained some responding clones, suggesting cross-reactive memory joined.

The CDR3 spans 14 residues. Trimming cost V 6 bases and J 6 bases, with 18 bases left between them. Germline lookup yields CDR1 DFQATT and CDR2 SNEGSKA (reference sequence). From 5'RACE with constant-segment primers came TCR alpha and TCR beta cDNA libraries that carried sample barcodes and UMIs. TCRdb re-derived calls from the 5' RACE reads in MiXCR, one entry per CDR3 protein. Found here are fewer than 450,000 distinct CDR3 sequences, 20% to 25% of them singletons; the top ten hold under 15%. About this clonotype: What it recognizes is unknown.

This TCR was recovered from an adult woman who had mild COVID-19 (a few samples of this study predate the infection). Cell type and time point are not known. The sequenced sample consisted of PBMCs or a T cell subset sorted from them (not recorded which). J is TRBJ2-1 and V is TRBV20-1; D tentatively reads TRBD1 or TRBD2 (6 bases each). The CDR3 DNA follows: TGCAGTGCCCTACAGGGACTTATAAGCAATGAGCAGTTCTTC. It specifies CSALQGLISNEQFF.